The 28 T cell receptor beta chains listed next were all sequenced from one sample in a study of early T cells in non-severe SARS-CoV-2 infection. TCRdb redid the calling of the 5' RACE reads with MiXCR, one entry per CDR3 protein. In the table there are 45,000 to 55,000 distinct CDR3 sequences, about 7.8% of which are singletons. Sequencing was done on a sample of whole blood. Receptor source: an adult who was a healthcare worker with PCR-confirmed SARS-CoV-2 infection or an uninfected control (not recorded which).

The sample holds many counts of this clonotype. The genes are TRBV2 and TRBJ2-5; the D is unclear. The CDR3 covers 15 residues. Trimming removed 6 bases from V and 1 base from J, with 15 bases in between. In germline, CDR1 is SNHLY, CDR2 FYNNEI. CDR3 DNA sequence: TGTGCCAGCAGCGGGTTAGCCCCTATCCAAGAGACCCAGTACTTC. It encodes CASSGLAPIQETQYF.

The J gene is TRBJ1-5, the V gene TRBV13; 7 bases are shared with TRBD1. The germline V gene encodes CDR1 PRHDT and CDR2 FYEKMQ (reference sequence). The CDR3 loop spans 17 amino acids. J gave up 3 bases and V 5 bases, and 13 bases lay outside the gene matches. The CDR3 DNA reads TGTGCCAGCAGCCCCCCTTACAGGGGAAGGGACAATCAGCCCCAGCATTTT. Protein sequence: CASSPPYRGRDNQPQHF.

Many counts were recorded for this clonotype. The gene calls are TRBV6-5 and TRBJ2-2; 8 nucleotides align to TRBD1. Unmatched junction bases numbered 5, after V lost 6 bases and J lost 2 bases. CDR3 size: 15 residues. Germline V gene sequence: CDR1 MNHEY, CDR2 SVGAGI. For the CDR3, the DNA is TGTGCCAGCAGGGAAGACAGGGGAAACACCGGGGAGCTGTTTTTT. It specifies CASREDRGNTGELFF.

This clonotype has a count of ten or more. This chain connects TRBV3-1 to TRBJ2-2, with 10 bases that match TRBD2. The CDR3 has 14 residues. Germline assignment: CDR1 LGHDT and CDR2 YNNKEL (reference sequence). The trim removed 3 bases at V and 8 bases at J, leaving 3 bases unmatched. CDR3 DNA sequence: TGTGCCAGCAGCCACGAACTAGCGGGGGGGGAGCTGTTTTTT. Its protein is CASSHELAGGELFF.

This chain joins TRBV6-5 and TRBJ2-2, with 12 positions matching TRBD2. The V segment lost 10 bases and the J segment 5 bases; nucleotides outside the gene matches: 2. This CDR3 is built from 13 residues. The V gene's germline CDR1 is MNHEY and CDR2 SVGAGI. CDR3 DNA sequence: TGTGCCACCGGACTAGCGGGGACCGGGGAGCTGTTTTTT. The encoded protein is CATGLAGTGELFF.

The V gene is TRBV7-2, the J gene TRBJ1-4; D uncertain. The V and J ends lost 5 bases and 4 bases respectively, with 8 bases between them. Looked up from germline, CDR1 is SGHTA and CDR2 is FQGNSA. The CDR3 consists of 13 residues. The CDR3 region has the DNA TGTGCCAGCAGCACCAGAGTTAATGAAAAACTGTTTTTT. Translation gives CASSTRVNEKLFF. The full variable domain, with the rest looked up from reference TRBV7-2 and TRBJ1-4, is GAGVSQSPSNKVTEKGKDVELRCDPISGHTALYWYRQSLGQGLEFLIYFQGNSAPDKSGLPSDRFSAERTGGSVSTLTIQRTQQEDSAVYLCASSTRVNEKLFFGSGTQLSVL.

The table lists this clonotype with many counts. The chain is built from TRBV18 and TRBJ1-3; no clear D. CDR1 and CDR2 (germline): KGHSH, LQKENI. V was pared by 3 bases and J by 0 bases, with 12 bases between. The length of the CDR3 is 16 residues. CDR3 residues: CASSPFSQDSGNTIYF. DNA of the CDR3: TGTGCCAGCTCACCCTTCTCACAAGACTCTGGAAACACCATATATTTT. The full variable domain, its missing parts supplied by reference TRBV18 and TRBJ1-3, is NAGVMQNPRHLVRRRGQEARLRCSPMKGHSHVYWYRQLPEEGLKFMVYLQKENIIDESGMPKERFSAEFPKEGPSILRIQQVVRGDSAAYFCASSPFSQDSGNTIYFGEGSWLTVV.

Many counts were recorded for this clonotype. This chain connects TRBV5-1 to TRBJ2-1; perhaps TRBD2 as D (6 bases). CDR1 and CDR2 (germline): SGHRS, YFSETQ. CDR3 size: 14 residues. Trimming cost V 4 bases and J 5 bases, with 13 bases left between them. The CDR3 coding sequence is TGCGCCAGCAGCGTTTCTAGCGCGGACAATGAGCAGTTCTTC. It codes for CASSVSSADNEQFF.

The sample holds a few counts of this clonotype. The V call is TRBV6-2 or TRBV6-3, the J call TRBJ1-1, with 12 bases identical to TRBD1. CDR1 is MNHEY, CDR2 SVGEGT, per germline. There are 14 residues in the CDR3. Germline trimming cut 2 bases from V and 9 bases from J; bases unmatched to any gene: 4. CDR3 sequence (DNA): TGTGCCAGCAGTTACACGGGACAGGGGGCTCAAGCTTTCTTT. The encoded protein is CASSYTGQGAQAFF.

This clonotype has a count of ten or more. CDR3 protein: CASSFSMGSPLHF. CDR3 in DNA: TGTGCCAGCAGTTTTAGTATGGGATCACCCCTCCACTTT. The genes are TRBV12-3 or TRBV12-4 and TRBJ1-6; D gene ambiguous. CDR3 length: 13 amino acids. Deletions cut 3 bases from V and 10 bases from J, with 10 bases between.

This clonotype was detected only a few times. The V call is TRBV20-1, the J call TRBJ2-7; 8 bases line up with TRBD1. There are 14 residues in the CDR3. Germline V gene lookup returns CDR1 DFQATT and CDR2 SNEGSKA (reference sequence). Trimming removed 5 bases from V and 3 bases from J; junction bases left unmatched: 9. Written as DNA, the CDR3 is TGCAGTGCTTGGGCACAGGGGGTAAACTACGAGCAGTACTTC. This codes for CSAWAQGVNYEQYF.

This clonotype was seen a few times. The chain uses TRBV29-1 and TRBJ1-2; D unclear. The CDR3 consists of 15 residues. Trimming removed 5 bases at V and 2 bases at J, with 18 bases between. Germline CDR1 SQVTM, CDR2 ANQGSEA. In DNA form, the CDR3 reads TGCAGCGTTCCAGCCGTCCGGGGAGACAACTATGGCTACACCTTC. Translated, it gives CSVPAVRGDNYGYTF. The full variable domain, rest sourced from reference TRBV29-1 and TRBJ1-2, is SAVISQKPSRDICQRGTSLTIQCQVDSQVTMMFWYRQQPGQSLTLIATANQGSEATYESGFVIDKFPISRPNLTFSTLTVSNMSPEDSSIYLCSVPAVRGDNYGYTFGSGTRLTVV.

The CDR3: CASSLKGQPQHF. The CDR3 DNA is TGTGCCAGCAGCTTAAAGGGTCAGCCCCAGCATTTT. This sequence joins TRBV7-9 and TRBJ1-5; D uncertain. In germline, CDR1 is SEHNR, CDR2 FQNEAQ (reference sequence). There are 12 residues in the CDR3. V dropped 2 bases and J dropped 6 bases, with 5 bases sitting between them.

The chain carries TRBV28 and TRBJ1-6; TRBD1 aligns across 9 bases. Germline V gives CDR1 MDHEN, CDR2 SYDVKM. The CDR3 sequence is 15 residues long. With 5 bases clipped from V and 6 bases from J, the junction kept 5 bases outside the gene matches. CDR3 sequence (DNA): TGTGCCAGCAGTACATTGACAGGGGGTAATTCACCCCTCCACTTT. Translation: CASSTLTGGNSPLHF.

In its sample, this clonotype was seen many times. The chain joins TRBV20-1 to TRBJ1-1, with a weak D call TRBD1 (5 bases). V was trimmed by 0 bases and J by 1 base, leaving 6 bases between them. The CDR3 has 13 residues. Looked up from germline, CDR1 is DFQATT and CDR2 is SNEGSKA (reference sequence). This chain's CDR3 is CSARETGNTEAFF. DNA of the CDR3: TGCAGTGCTAGAGAAACAGGGAACACTGAAGCTTTCTTT.

The chain has TRBV5-1 and TRBJ2-3; D unresolved. The CDR3 has 14 amino acids. Germline V CDR1 and CDR2: SGHRS, YFSETQ. V shed 0 bases and J shed 6 bases, with 11 bases lying between them. The CDR3 here is CASSLVVVADTQYF. The CDR3 DNA reads as TGCGCCAGCAGCTTGGTGGTAGTTGCGGATACGCAGTATTTT.

There are many counts of this clonotype. CDR3 protein: CSAAQGGREKLFF. The CDR3 DNA is TGCAGTGCTGCCCAAGGGGGTCGAGAAAAACTGTTTTTT. The V call is TRBV20-1, the J call TRBJ1-4, with a possible D match to TRBD1 (6 bases). Trimming stripped 5 bases from V and 8 bases from J, with 15 bases between. This CDR3 is built from 13 residues. Germline V CDR1 and CDR2: DFQATT, SNEGSKA (reference sequence).

This clonotype was picked up many times. The chain has TRBV20-1 and TRBJ1-2; D is uncertain. CDR1 and CDR2 (germline): DFQATT, SNEGSKA (reference sequence). CDR3 length: 12 residues. V gave up 5 bases and J gave up 13 bases, with 20 bases separating them. The CDR3 reads CSAPIRRQVRTF. The CDR3 nucleotides read TGCAGTGCTCCTATTCGGAGGCAGGTCCGCACCTTC.

In this sample, this clonotype turned up a few times. The chain carries TRBV12-3 or TRBV12-4 and TRBJ1-2, with 7 positions matching TRBD1. This CDR3 is built from 16 residues. The trim removed 7 bases at V and 6 bases at J, leaving 17 bases unmatched. The CDR3: CASTLRGTVRVNGYTF. CDR3 in DNA: TGTGCCAGCACTCTCAGGGGGACAGTGCGGGTGAATGGCTACACCTTC.

This clonotype appeared many times. The chain has TRBV19 and TRBJ2-1; maybe TRBD1 (5 bases). Germline CDR1 and CDR2: LNHDA and SQIVND (reference sequence). The CDR3 has 12 residues. Trimming took 5 bases from V and 4 from J, leaving 6 bases between them. The CDR3 region is CASSSGYNEQFF. CDR3 DNA: TGTGCCAGTAGTTCAGGGTACAATGAGCAGTTCTTC.

This clonotype was observed at least ten times. J is TRBJ2-2 and V is TRBV12-3 or TRBV12-4, with 10 bases aligning to TRBD1. The CDR3 extends over 15 amino acids. The ends lost 6 bases at V and 3 bases at J; junction bases unmatched: 4. The CDR3 coding sequence is TGTGCCAGCAGCTACGGGACAGGGGACACCGGGGAGCTGTTTTTT. Protein: CASSYGTGDTGELFF.

At least ten counts were recorded for this clonotype. The J gene is TRBJ2-4, the V gene TRBV20-1, with 10 bases lining up with TRBD2. CDR1 and CDR2 from the germline V gene are DFQATT and SNEGSKA (reference sequence). The CDR3 extends over 17 amino acids. V gave up 2 bases and J gave up 8 bases; unmatched junction bases: 15. In DNA form, the CDR3 reads TGCAGTGCTAGATCAAGAAACCCTAGCGGGAGTTCGGACATTCAGTACTTC. Residues: CSARSRNPSGSSDIQYF.

This clonotype was counted a few times. V gene TRBV20-1 combines with J gene TRBJ2-1, with 7 bases identical to TRBD1. With 3 bases clipped from V and 3 bases from J, the junction kept 11 bases outside the gene matches. CDR3 length: 16 residues. Germline assignment: CDR1 DFQATT and CDR2 SNEGSKA (reference sequence). The CDR3 protein is CSASPRTGKYYNEQFF. The CDR3 DNA is TGCAGTGCTAGCCCACGGACAGGCAAGTACTACAATGAGCAGTTCTTC.

V usage is TRBV4-1 and J usage is TRBJ2-2; D is possibly TRBD2 (6 bases). V was shortened by 0 bases and J by 3 bases, with 11 bases between the two germline ends. The CDR3 loop spans 16 amino acids. CDR1 MGHRA and CDR2 YSYEKL come from the germline V gene. CDR3 sequence reads: CASSQDGGWDTGELFF. The CDR3 DNA is TGCGCCAGCAGCCAAGATGGAGGGTGGGACACCGGGGAGCTGTTTTTT.

The chain carries TRBV7-6 and TRBJ2-1, with 7 bases fitting TRBD1. Trimming removed 5 bases from V and 2 bases from J; junction bases left unmatched: 9. The CDR3 consists of 16 residues. Germline CDR1 reads SGHVS; CDR2 reads FNYEAQ. CDR3 loop: CASSHPTGDPYNEQFF. The CDR3 DNA follows: TGTGCCAGCAGCCACCCTACAGGGGATCCCTACAATGAGCAGTTCTTC.

The chain joins TRBV6-1 to TRBJ1-6; D remains ambiguous. Germline lookup yields CDR1 MNHNS and CDR2 SASEGT. With 0 bases removed from V and 7 bases from J, the gap between germline ends came to 10 bases. The CDR3 spans 15 residues. CDR3 coding DNA: TGTGCCAGCAGTGAAGCGCAACAGTCGAATTCACCCCTCCACTTT. It yields the protein CASSEAQQSNSPLHF.

This clonotype was found many times. CDR3 DNA sequence: TGTGCCAGCAGTCCCGCACCCGGGACAGGGTTTGGCTACACCTTC. Its translation is CASSPAPGTGFGYTF. The chain joins TRBV28 to TRBJ1-2; 9 nucleotides align to TRBD1. The CDR3 spans 15 residues. V shed 5 bases and J 7 bases; nucleotides not matched to a gene: 11. The germline V gene encodes CDR1 MDHEN and CDR2 SYDVKM.

The J gene is TRBJ2-3, the V gene TRBV29-1; perhaps TRBD1 as D (6 bases). Germline CDR1 and CDR2: SQVTM and ANQGSEA. The CDR3 covers 17 residues. Trimming left V 3 bases short and J 5 bases short, with 24 bases between. The chain's CDR3 is CSVDVPARGFVLDTQYF. The CDR3 bases are TGCAGCGTTGACGTGCCCGCCAGGGGATTCGTCTTAGATACGCAGTATTTT.